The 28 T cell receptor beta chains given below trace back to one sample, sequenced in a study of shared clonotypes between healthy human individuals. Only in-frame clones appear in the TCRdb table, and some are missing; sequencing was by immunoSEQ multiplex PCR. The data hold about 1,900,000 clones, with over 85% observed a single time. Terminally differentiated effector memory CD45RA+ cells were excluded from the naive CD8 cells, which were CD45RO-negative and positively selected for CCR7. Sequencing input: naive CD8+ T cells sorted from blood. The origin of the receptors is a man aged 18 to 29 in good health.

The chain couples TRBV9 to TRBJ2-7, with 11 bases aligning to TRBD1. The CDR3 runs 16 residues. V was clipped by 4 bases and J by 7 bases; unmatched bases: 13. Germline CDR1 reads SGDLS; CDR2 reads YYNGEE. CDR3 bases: TGTGCCAGCAGCCCCACGGGACAGGGGGGATCAGGGGAGCAGTACTTC. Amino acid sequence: CASSPTGQGGSGEQYF.

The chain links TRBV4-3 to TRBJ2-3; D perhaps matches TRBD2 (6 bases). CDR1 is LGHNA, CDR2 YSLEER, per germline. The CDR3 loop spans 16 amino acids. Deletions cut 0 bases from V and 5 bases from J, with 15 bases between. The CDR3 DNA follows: TGCGCCAGCAGCCAAGATGGGATAGCGGTGCGAGATACGCAGTATTTT. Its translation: CASSQDGIAVRDTQYF.

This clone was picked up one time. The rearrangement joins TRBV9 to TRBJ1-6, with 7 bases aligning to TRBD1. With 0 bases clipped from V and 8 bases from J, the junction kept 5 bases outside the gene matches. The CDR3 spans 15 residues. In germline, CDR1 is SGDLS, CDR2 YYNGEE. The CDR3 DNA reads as TGTGCCAGCAGCGTAGGTGGGACAGAAGATTCACCCCTCCACTTT. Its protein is CASSVGGTEDSPLHF.

The CDR3 protein is CASSPASRTRGNEQFF. CDR3 DNA: TGTGCCAGCTCACCTGCCAGTCGGACTAGGGGCAATGAGCAGTTCTTC. The rearrangement uses TRBV18 and TRBJ2-1, with 7 bases matching TRBD2. The trim removed 3 bases at V and 6 bases at J, leaving 11 bases unmatched. CDR1 and CDR2 (germline): KGHSH, LQKENI. This CDR3 contains 16 residues.

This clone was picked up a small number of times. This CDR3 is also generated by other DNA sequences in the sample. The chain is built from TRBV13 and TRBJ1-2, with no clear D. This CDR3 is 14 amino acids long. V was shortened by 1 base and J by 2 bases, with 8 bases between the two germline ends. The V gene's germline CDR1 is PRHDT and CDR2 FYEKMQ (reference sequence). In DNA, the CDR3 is TGTGCCAGCAGCTTAGAGGGAGCCAACTATGGCTACACCTTC. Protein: CASSLEGANYGYTF.

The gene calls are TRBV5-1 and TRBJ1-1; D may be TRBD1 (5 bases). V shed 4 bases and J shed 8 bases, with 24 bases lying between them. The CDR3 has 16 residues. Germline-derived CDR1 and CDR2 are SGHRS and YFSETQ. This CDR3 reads CASSLDLSWGRMEAFF. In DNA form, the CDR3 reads TGCGCCAGCAGCCTGGATCTTTCATGGGGACGGATGGAAGCTTTCTTT.

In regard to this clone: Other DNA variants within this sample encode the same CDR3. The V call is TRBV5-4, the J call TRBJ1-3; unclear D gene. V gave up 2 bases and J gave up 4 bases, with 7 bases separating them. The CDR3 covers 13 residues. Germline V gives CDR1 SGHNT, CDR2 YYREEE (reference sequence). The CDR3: CASSFRAGNTIYF. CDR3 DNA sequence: TGTGCCAGCAGCTTCCGTGCCGGAAACACCATATATTTT.

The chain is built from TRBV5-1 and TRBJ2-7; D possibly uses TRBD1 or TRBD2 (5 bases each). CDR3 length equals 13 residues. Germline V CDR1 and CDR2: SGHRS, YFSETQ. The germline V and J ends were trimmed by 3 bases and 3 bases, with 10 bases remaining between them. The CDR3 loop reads CASSWDQHYEQYF. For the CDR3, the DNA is TGCGCCAGCAGCTGGGACCAGCACTACGAGCAGTACTTC.

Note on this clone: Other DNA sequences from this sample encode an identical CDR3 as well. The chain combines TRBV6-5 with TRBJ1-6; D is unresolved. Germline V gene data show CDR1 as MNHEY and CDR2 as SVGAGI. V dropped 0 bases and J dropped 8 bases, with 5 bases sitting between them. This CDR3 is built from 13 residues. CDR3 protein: CASSYSEDSPLHF. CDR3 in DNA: TGTGCCAGCAGTTACTCTGAGGATTCACCCCTCCACTTT.

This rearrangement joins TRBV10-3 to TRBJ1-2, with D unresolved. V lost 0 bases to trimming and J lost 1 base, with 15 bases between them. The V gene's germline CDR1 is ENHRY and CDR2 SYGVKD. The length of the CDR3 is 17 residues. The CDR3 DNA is TGTGCCATCAGTGAGTCAGGAGCGGGGAGGGATAACTATGGCTACACCTTC. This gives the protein CAISESGAGRDNYGYTF.

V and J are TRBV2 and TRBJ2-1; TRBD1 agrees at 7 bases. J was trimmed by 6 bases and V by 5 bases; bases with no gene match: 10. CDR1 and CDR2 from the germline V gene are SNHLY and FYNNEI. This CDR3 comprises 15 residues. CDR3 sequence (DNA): TGTGCCAGCAGTAAGACAGGGTCAGGTTTCAATGAGCAGTTCTTC. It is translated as CASSKTGSGFNEQFF.

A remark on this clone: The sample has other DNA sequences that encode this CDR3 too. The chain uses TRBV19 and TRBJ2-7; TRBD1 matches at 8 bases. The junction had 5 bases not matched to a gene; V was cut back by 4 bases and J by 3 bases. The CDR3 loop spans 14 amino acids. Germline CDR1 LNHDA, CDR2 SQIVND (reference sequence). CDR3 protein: CASSTGQGGYEQYF. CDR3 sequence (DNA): TGTGCCAGTAGTACCGGACAGGGCGGCTACGAGCAGTACTTC. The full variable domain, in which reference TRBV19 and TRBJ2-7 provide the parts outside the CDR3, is DGGITQSPKYLFRKEGQNVTLSCEQNLNHDAMYWYRQDPGQGLRLIYYSQIVNDFQKGDIAEGYSVSREKKESFPLTVTSAQKNPTAFYLCASSTGQGGYEQYFGPGTRLTVT.

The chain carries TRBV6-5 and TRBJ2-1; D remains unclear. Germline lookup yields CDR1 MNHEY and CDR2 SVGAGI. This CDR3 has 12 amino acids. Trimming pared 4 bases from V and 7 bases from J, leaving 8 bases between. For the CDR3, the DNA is TGTGCCAGCAGTTCCTACAGTAATGAGCAGTTCTTC. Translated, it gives CASSSYSNEQFF.

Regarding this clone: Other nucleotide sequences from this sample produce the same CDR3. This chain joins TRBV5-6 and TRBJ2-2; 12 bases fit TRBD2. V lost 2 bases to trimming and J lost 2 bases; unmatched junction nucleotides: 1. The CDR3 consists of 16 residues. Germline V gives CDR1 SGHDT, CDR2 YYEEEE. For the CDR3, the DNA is TGTGCCAGCAGCTTAGGACTAGCGGGAAACACCGGGGAGCTGTTTTTT. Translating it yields CASSLGLAGNTGELFF.

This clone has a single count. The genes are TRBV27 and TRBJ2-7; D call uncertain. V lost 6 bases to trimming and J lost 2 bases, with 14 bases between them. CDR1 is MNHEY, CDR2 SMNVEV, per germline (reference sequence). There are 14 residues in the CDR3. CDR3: CASRISGRPYEQYF. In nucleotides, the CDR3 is TGTGCCAGCAGAATAAGTGGCAGACCCTACGAGCAGTACTTC.

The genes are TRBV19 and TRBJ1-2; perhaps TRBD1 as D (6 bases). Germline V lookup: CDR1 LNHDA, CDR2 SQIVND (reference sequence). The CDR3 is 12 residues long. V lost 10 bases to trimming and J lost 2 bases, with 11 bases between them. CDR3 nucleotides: TGTGCCACCGGGGACACAAACTATGGCTACACCTTC. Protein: CATGDTNYGYTF.

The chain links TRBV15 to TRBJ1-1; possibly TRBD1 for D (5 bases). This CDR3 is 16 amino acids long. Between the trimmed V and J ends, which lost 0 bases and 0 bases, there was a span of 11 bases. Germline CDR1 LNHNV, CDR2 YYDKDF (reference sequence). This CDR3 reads CATSRDGGAMNTEAFF. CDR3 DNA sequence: TGTGCCACCAGCAGAGATGGGGGAGCCATGAACACTGAAGCTTTCTTT.

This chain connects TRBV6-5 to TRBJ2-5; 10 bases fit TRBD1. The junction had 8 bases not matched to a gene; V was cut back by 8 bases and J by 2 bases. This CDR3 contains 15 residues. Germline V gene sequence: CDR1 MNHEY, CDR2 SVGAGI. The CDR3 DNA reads TGTGCCAGCGCACAGACAGGGGGCTCTCAAGAGACCCAGTACTTC. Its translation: CASAQTGGSQETQYF.

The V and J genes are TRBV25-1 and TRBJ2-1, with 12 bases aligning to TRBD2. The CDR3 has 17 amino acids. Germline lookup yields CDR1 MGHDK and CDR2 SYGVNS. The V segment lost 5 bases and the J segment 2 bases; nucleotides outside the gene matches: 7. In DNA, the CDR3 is TGTGCCAGCAGTCACGGGACTAGCGGGTTTGCCTACAATGAGCAGTTCTTC. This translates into CASSHGTSGFAYNEQFF.

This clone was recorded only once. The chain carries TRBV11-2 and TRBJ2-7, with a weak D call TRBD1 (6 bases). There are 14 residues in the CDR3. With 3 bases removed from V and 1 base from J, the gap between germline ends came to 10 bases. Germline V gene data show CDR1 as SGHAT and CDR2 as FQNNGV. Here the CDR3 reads CASSFQGRSYEQYF. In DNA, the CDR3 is TGTGCCAGCAGCTTTCAGGGGAGATCCTACGAGCAGTACTTC.

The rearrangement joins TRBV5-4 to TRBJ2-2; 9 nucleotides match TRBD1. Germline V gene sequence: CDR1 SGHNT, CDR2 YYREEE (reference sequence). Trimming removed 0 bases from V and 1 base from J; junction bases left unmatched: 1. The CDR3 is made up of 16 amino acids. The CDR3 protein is CASSLGQGGNTGELFF. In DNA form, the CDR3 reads TGTGCCAGCAGCTTGGGACAGGGGGGGAACACCGGGGAGCTGTTTTTT.

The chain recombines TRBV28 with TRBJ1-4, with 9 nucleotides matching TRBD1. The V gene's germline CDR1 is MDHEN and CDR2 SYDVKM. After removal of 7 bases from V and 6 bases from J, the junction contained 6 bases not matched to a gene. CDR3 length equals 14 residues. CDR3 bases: TGTGCCAGCACCCTGACAGGGGGGGATGAAAAACTGTTTTTT. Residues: CASTLTGGDEKLFF.

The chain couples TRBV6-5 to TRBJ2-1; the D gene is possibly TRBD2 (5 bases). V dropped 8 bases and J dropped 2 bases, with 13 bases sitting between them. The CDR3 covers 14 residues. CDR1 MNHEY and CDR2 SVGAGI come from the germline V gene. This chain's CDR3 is CASGGYPTYNEQFF. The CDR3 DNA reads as TGTGCCAGCGGCGGGTACCCGACCTACAATGAGCAGTTCTTC.

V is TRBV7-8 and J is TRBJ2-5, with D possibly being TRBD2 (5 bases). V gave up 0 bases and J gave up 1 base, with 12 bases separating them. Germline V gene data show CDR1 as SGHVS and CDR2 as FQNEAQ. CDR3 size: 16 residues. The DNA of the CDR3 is TGTGCCAGCAGCTTAGCGAGCGGCGTTCCCCAAGAGACCCAGTACTTC. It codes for CASSLASGVPQETQYF.

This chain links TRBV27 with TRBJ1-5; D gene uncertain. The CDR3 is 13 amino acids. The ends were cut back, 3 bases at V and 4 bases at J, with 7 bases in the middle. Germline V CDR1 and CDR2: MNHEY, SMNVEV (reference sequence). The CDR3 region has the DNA TGTGCCAGCAGTTTCCGGCCTAATCAGCCCCAGCATTTT. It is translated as CASSFRPNQPQHF.

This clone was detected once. This CDR3 reads CAISESGREGWVEQYF. The CDR3 DNA reads TGTGCCATCAGTGAGTCTGGGCGGGAAGGTTGGGTCGAGCAGTACTTC. This chain uses TRBV10-3 with TRBJ2-7; possible D gene TRBD2, 6 bases. Germline assignment: CDR1 ENHRY and CDR2 SYGVKD. CDR3 length: 16 residues. V shed 0 bases and J shed 6 bases, with 18 bases lying between them.

In DNA, the CDR3 is TGTGCCAGCAGCTTAATGGGACAGGGGTTCTGGGAGACCCAGTACTTC. Its translation: CASSLMGQGFWETQYF. This chain joins TRBV7-2 and TRBJ2-5, with 10 bases identical to TRBD1. Germline CDR1 reads SGHTA; CDR2 reads FQGNSA. The V gene end was trimmed by 2 bases and the J gene end by 5 bases; junction bases not matched to a gene: 8. CDR3 length equals 16 residues.

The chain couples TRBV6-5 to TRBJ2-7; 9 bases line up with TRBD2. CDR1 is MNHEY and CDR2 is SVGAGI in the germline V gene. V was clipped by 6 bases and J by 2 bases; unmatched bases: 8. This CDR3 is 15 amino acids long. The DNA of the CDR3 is TGTGCCAGCAGCCCCCCGCGGGAGGGGACCTACGAGCAGTACTTC. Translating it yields CASSPPREGTYEQYF.